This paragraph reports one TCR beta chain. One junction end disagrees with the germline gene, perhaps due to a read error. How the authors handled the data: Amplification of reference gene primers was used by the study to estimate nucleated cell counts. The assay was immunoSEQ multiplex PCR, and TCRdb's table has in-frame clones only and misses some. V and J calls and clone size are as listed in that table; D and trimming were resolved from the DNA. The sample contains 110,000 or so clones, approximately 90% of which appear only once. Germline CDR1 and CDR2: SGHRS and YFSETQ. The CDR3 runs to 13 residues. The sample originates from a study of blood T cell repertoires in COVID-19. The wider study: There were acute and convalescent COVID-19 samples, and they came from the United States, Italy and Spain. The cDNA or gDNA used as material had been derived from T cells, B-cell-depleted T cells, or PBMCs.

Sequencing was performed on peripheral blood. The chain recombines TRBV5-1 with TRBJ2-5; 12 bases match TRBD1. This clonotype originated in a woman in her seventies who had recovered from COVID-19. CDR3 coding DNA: TGCGCCAGCAGCTTCGGGGACAGGGGGCTTCCGGACTTC. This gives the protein CASSFGDRGLPDF.